Listed here are 32 T cell receptor beta chains from one sample, sequenced in a study of T cell changes during pregnancy in multiple sclerosis. Data came from immunoSEQ multiplex PCR; TCRdb stores just in-frame clones and leaves some out. The table records about 22,000 clones, about nine tenths of them present only once. Here the sequenced sample was CD4+ T cells from peripheral blood mononuclear cells, taken after pregnancy. These receptors originate from a female donor in good health, enrolled as a control in a pregnancy study.

The chain links TRBV7-3 to TRBJ2-7; 10 bases map to TRBD2. This CDR3 spans 15 amino acids. Germline V lookup: CDR1 SGHTA, CDR2 FQGTGA. The V and J ends lost 5 bases and 4 bases, in that order; junction bases with no gene match: 8. The CDR3 nucleotides read TGTGCCAGCAGCCCCAGGGCTAGCGGGAGATACGAGCAGTACTTC. Protein sequence: CASSPRASGRYEQYF.

The chain is built from TRBV30 and TRBJ1-5; D might be TRBD1 (6 bases). With 4 bases removed from V and 4 bases from J, the gap between germline ends came to 11 bases. CDR1 is GTSNPN and CDR2 is SVGIG in the germline V gene (reference sequence). This CDR3 region has 13 residues. DNA for the CDR3: TGTGCCTGGAACGACAGGCGTAATCAGCCCCAGCATTTT. Protein sequence: CAWNDRRNQPQHF.

The CDR3 loop is CASSRQGLAKNIQYF. The CDR3 bases are TGTGCCAGCAGCCGACAGGGCCTAGCCAAAAACATTCAGTACTTC. The gene calls are TRBV2 and TRBJ2-4; TRBD1 agrees at 7 bases. The CDR3 is 15 amino acids. The germline V gene encodes CDR1 SNHLY and CDR2 FYNNEI. V shed 6 bases, J shed 0 bases, and the junction held 5 bases outside the gene matches. The full variable domain, completed using reference TRBV2 and TRBJ2-4, is EPEVTQTPSHQVTQMGQEVILRCVPISNHLYFYWYRQILGQKVEFLVSFYNNEISEKSEIFDDQFSVERPDGSNFTLKIRSTKLEDSAMYFCASSRQGLAKNIQYFGAGTRLSVL.

The chain employs TRBV7-2 and TRBJ2-2, with 13 positions matching TRBD2. The CDR3 runs to 15 residues. Germline lookup yields CDR1 SGHTA and CDR2 FQGNSA. J gave up 5 bases and V 4 bases, and 1 base lay outside the gene matches. For the CDR3, the DNA is TGTGCCAGCAGCTCGGGACTAGCGGGAACCGGGGAGCTGTTTTTT. This sequence encodes CASSSGLAGTGELFF.

Sample share makes this clone medium-sized. The chain joins TRBV5-1 to TRBJ1-2; D possibly corresponds to TRBD1 (5 bases). The ends were cut back, 6 bases at V and 7 bases at J, with 16 bases in the middle. This CDR3 has 13 residues. Per germline, CDR1 SGHRS and CDR2 YFSETQ. CDR3 nucleotide sequence: TGCGCCAGCACTGGAGAAGGAGGGGTTGGCTACACCTTC. Protein product: CASTGEGGVGYTF.

In the case of this clone: The junction differs from germline at one of its ends, possibly a read error. The chain employs TRBV6-6 and TRBJ1-4; 7 nucleotides match TRBD1. Germline V CDR1 and CDR2: MNHNY, SVGAGI (reference sequence). The CDR3 loop spans 14 amino acids. The CDR3 here is CASSYYRGVEKLFF. In DNA, the CDR3 is TGTGCCAGCAGCTACTACAGGGGAGTTGAAAAACTGTTTTTT.

This sequence joins TRBV4-2 and TRBJ1-3, with D possibly being TRBD1 (5 bases). V dropped 2 bases and J dropped 4 bases, with 9 bases sitting between them. CDR3 length: 14 amino acids. Germline-derived CDR1 and CDR2 are LGHNA and YNFKEQ. The CDR3 DNA is TGTGCCAGCAGCCAATCAGACAGAGGAAACACCATATATTTT. Residues: CASSQSDRGNTIYF.

This clone was counted a few times. The V gene is TRBV28, the J gene TRBJ1-5; no clear D gene. CDR3 length equals 15 residues. V lost 5 bases to trimming and J lost 5 bases, with 16 bases between them. CDR1 and CDR2 (germline): MDHEN, SYDVKM. This chain's CDR3 is CASSPLDRRYQPQHF. CDR3 coding DNA: TGTGCCAGCAGTCCCTTGGATCGGAGGTATCAGCCCCAGCATTTT. The complete variable domain, with remaining parts taken from reference TRBV28 and TRBJ1-5, reads DVKVTQSSRYLVKRTGEKVFLECVQDMDHENMFWYRQDPGLGLRLIYFSYDVKMKEKGDIPEGYSVSREKKERFSLILESASTNQTSMYLCASSPLDRRYQPQHFGDGTRLSIL.

The V and J genes are TRBV30 and TRBJ2-7, with 9 bases matching TRBD1. CDR3 length: 14 residues. The germline V gene has CDR1 GTSNPN and CDR2 SVGIG (reference sequence). The J segment lost 6 bases and the V segment lost 3 bases, leaving 9 bases of the junction unmatched. For the CDR3, the DNA is TGTGCCTGGAGGGTAGGGACAGGGAGTGGCGAGCAGTACTTC. This gives the protein CAWRVGTGSGEQYF.

The chain recombines TRBV10-3 with TRBJ2-7; a possible D gene is TRBD1 (5 bases). Germline CDR1 is ENHRY and CDR2 is SYGVKD. This CDR3 has 13 residues. Trimming pared 11 bases from V and 3 bases from J, leaving 17 bases between. The CDR3 DNA follows: TGTGCCTCAGGGCATGCGGAGATCTACGAGCAGTACTTC. This translates into CASGHAEIYEQYF.

The count of this clone is one. The CDR3 protein is CASSTGVGRGYTF. The CDR3 DNA is TGTGCCAGCAGTACAGGGGTCGGCCGCGGCTACACCTTC. The V and J genes are TRBV7-3 and TRBJ1-2, with TRBD1 matching over 7 bases. The germline V gene encodes CDR1 SGHTA and CDR2 FQGTGA. Germline trimming cut 6 bases from V and 8 bases from J; bases unmatched to any gene: 9. This CDR3 has 13 amino acids.

Points on this clone: The junction does not match germline at one end; this may be a read error. V is TRBV6-4 and J is TRBJ2-1, with 11 bases aligning to TRBD2. The CDR3 has 15 amino acids. CDR1 and CDR2 (germline): MRHNA, SNTAGT. The CDR3 bases are TGTGCCAGCAGTGACTCGGGGACTAGCGGCAATCAGCAGTTCTTC. Translating gives CASSDSGTSGNQQFF.

The chain has TRBV9 and TRBJ2-3; 8 bases fit TRBD2. The CDR3 sequence is 14 residues long. With V trimmed by 6 bases and J by 3 bases, 6 bases remained unmatched. Germline V CDR1 and CDR2: SGDLS, YYNGEE. As DNA, the CDR3 is TGTGCCAGCAACCCGACGGGGGGGACAGATACGCAGTATTTT. This codes for CASNPTGGTDTQYF.

This clone appeared once. The rearrangement uses TRBV19 and TRBJ2-5, with a possible D match to TRBD2 (6 bases). Per germline, CDR1 LNHDA and CDR2 SQIVND (reference sequence). This CDR3 spans 15 amino acids. V was cut by 5 bases and J by 2 bases, with 15 bases left in between. CDR3 loop: CASSFRLGIQETQYF. In DNA form, the CDR3 reads TGTGCCAGTAGTTTCCGACTAGGGATACAAGAGACCCAGTACTTC.

The chain recombines TRBV5-6 with TRBJ2-7; 7 positions match TRBD1. Per the germline V gene, CDR1 is SGHDT and CDR2 is YYEEEE. The CDR3 covers 16 residues. Losses at the gene ends were 0 bases for V and 3 bases for J; bases not matched to a gene: 9. CDR3 loop: CASSLGAGTAIYEQYF. CDR3 nucleotides: TGTGCCAGCAGCTTGGGGGCCGGGACAGCCATCTACGAGCAGTACTTC.

This clone has only one observation. The chain links TRBV19 to TRBJ2-1; 9 nucleotides line up with TRBD2. CDR3 length: 14 amino acids. Germline V CDR1 and CDR2: LNHDA, SQIVND (reference sequence). Trimming removed 7 bases from V and 7 bases from J; junction bases left unmatched: 8. This CDR3 reads CASMRRGGRNEQFF. CDR3 DNA: TGTGCCAGTATGAGGCGGGGGGGTAGGAATGAGCAGTTCTTC.

The rearrangement uses TRBV10-1 and TRBJ2-1, with 8 bases lining up with TRBD2. Germline CDR1 reads WNHNN; CDR2 reads SYGVQD (reference sequence). The CDR3 has 14 amino acids. J was trimmed by 2 bases and V by 3 bases; bases with no gene match: 0. In DNA form, the CDR3 reads TGCGCCAGCAGTGACGGGGGGGCCTACAATGAGCAGTTCTTC. Amino acids: CASSDGGAYNEQFF.

This clone was observed a single time. This sequence joins TRBV7-3 and TRBJ2-3, with TRBD2 matching over 14 bases. V lost 5 bases to trimming and J lost 10 bases; unmatched junction nucleotides: 5. CDR1 is SGHTA and CDR2 is FQGTGA in the germline V gene. This CDR3 spans 14 amino acids. DNA for the CDR3: TGTGCCAGCAGCGGCGGGACTAGCGGGAGTGCGCAGTATTTT. As protein: CASSGGTSGSAQYF.

This clone was recorded only once. CDR3 DNA sequence: TGTGCCAGCACTCCGTCGCGCGGCTACACCTTC. Its translation: CASTPSRGYTF. The genes are TRBV6-1 and TRBJ1-2, with D unclear. Trimming left V 7 bases short and J 8 bases short, with 11 bases between. The CDR3 consists of 11 residues. Germline V gene data show CDR1 as MNHNS and CDR2 as SASEGT.

This sequence joins TRBV28 and TRBJ1-1; 10 bases fit TRBD1. Germline-derived CDR1 and CDR2 are MDHEN and SYDVKM. The trim removed 5 bases at V and 6 bases at J, leaving 9 bases unmatched. The CDR3 spans 15 residues. In DNA form, the CDR3 reads TGTGCCAGCAGTCGGGCGACAGGGGGCGGCTCTGAAGCTTTCTTT. Translation gives CASSRATGGGSEAFF. Full variable domain (remainder filled in from reference TRBV28 and TRBJ1-1): DVKVTQSSRYLVKRTGEKVFLECVQDMDHENMFWYRQDPGLGLRLIYFSYDVKMKEKGDIPEGYSVSREKKERFSLILESASTNQTSMYLCASSRATGGGSEAFFGQGTRLTVV.

This clone showed up just a few times. The genes are TRBV11-1 and TRBJ2-7; 13 bases fit TRBD2. V dropped 5 bases and J dropped 0; count of bases not matched to a gene: 10. The CDR3 loop spans 18 amino acids. Per germline, CDR1 SGHAT and CDR2 FQDESV (reference sequence). The CDR3 coding sequence is TGTGCCAGCAGCAGACTAGCGGGGGGCATGACAGGCTCCTACGAGCAGTACTTC. Protein: CASSRLAGGMTGSYEQYF.

This clone turned up a few times. This rearrangement joins TRBV5-1 to TRBJ1-1; D not certain. Germline CDR1 reads SGHRS; CDR2 reads YFSETQ. The CDR3 has 14 amino acids. Between the trimmed V and J ends, which lost 1 base and 0 bases, there was a span of 7 bases. In DNA form, the CDR3 reads TGCGCCAGCAGCTTGATCCCAGTGAACACTGAAGCTTTCTTT. Translated: CASSLIPVNTEAFF.

The chain is built from TRBV28 and TRBJ2-3, with 9 bases aligning to TRBD1. Germline values: CDR1 MDHEN, CDR2 SYDVKM. The CDR3 spans 12 residues. Trimming removed 6 bases from V and 6 bases from J; junction bases left unmatched: 1. CDR3 nucleotide sequence: TGTGCCAGCAGGGGGACAGGGGATACGCAGTATTTT. Translation gives CASRGTGDTQYF.

The sample holds one count of this clone. The chain recombines TRBV2 with TRBJ1-1, with D maybe TRBD1 (5 bases). Trimming pared 6 bases from V and 5 bases from J, leaving 25 bases between. Germline V CDR1 and CDR2: SNHLY, FYNNEI. The CDR3 is 17 amino acids. CDR3 nucleotides: TGTGCCAGCAGATCCGGAACAGATTATCTGGGGGGAACTGAAGCTTTCTTT. Translation gives CASRSGTDYLGGTEAFF.

The chain has TRBV5-6 and TRBJ2-3; 12 positions agree with TRBD2. The CDR3 loop spans 16 amino acids. Germline trimming cut 4 bases from V and 3 bases from J; bases unmatched to any gene: 6. Per the germline V gene, CDR1 is SGHDT and CDR2 is YYEEEE. CDR3: CASSKTSGGLTDTQYF. The CDR3 region has the DNA TGTGCCAGCAGCAAGACTAGCGGGGGCCTAACAGATACGCAGTATTTT.

The chain uses TRBV29-1 and TRBJ2-1, with D perhaps TRBD1 (5 bases). The CDR3 sequence is 13 residues long. Trimming pared 1 base from V and 5 bases from J, leaving 9 bases between. The germline gives CDR1 SQVTM, CDR2 ANQGSEA. Here the CDR3 DNA reads TGCAGCGTTGAAGTGACAGAAGACAATGAGCAGTTCTTC. Protein sequence: CSVEVTEDNEQFF.

The V gene is TRBV6-6, the J gene TRBJ2-7; TRBD2 might be the D (6 bases). Trimming pared 8 bases from V and 0 bases from J, leaving 17 bases between. CDR1 and CDR2 from the germline V gene are MNHNY and SVGAGI (reference sequence). The CDR3 is 15 residues long. CDR3 nucleotides: TGTGCCAGCCTCACGGGTGGGGGAGGCTCCTACGAGCAGTACTTC. Its translation: CASLTGGGGSYEQYF.

This chain joins TRBV7-9 and TRBJ1-4, with 7 bases matching TRBD1. The trim removed 6 bases at V and 8 bases at J, leaving 9 bases unmatched. CDR1 and CDR2 from the germline V gene are SEHNR and FQNEAQ (reference sequence). The CDR3 is made up of 14 amino acids. CDR3 loop: CASRYRGPGEKLFF. As DNA, the CDR3 is TGTGCCAGCAGGTACAGGGGCCCGGGCGAAAAACTGTTTTTT.

This chain links TRBV28 with TRBJ2-1; 7 bases are shared with TRBD2. The CDR3 extends over 13 amino acids. The V segment lost 6 bases and the J segment 5 bases; nucleotides outside the gene matches: 4. CDR1 and CDR2 (germline): MDHEN, SYDVKM. Written as DNA, the CDR3 is TGTGCCAGCAGCCCTAGCGGAAACAATGAGCAGTTCTTC. It codes for CASSPSGNNEQFF.

This chain joins TRBV30 and TRBJ1-6, with a possible D match to TRBD1 (5 bases). Germline V gene sequence: CDR1 GTSNPN, CDR2 SVGIG (reference sequence). CDR3 length equals 14 residues. V was clipped by 0 bases and J by 9 bases, with 12 bases between them. The CDR3 DNA is TGTGCCTGGAGTGTACCTGGGGCTGTTTCACCCCTCCACTTT. Translating gives CAWSVPGAVSPLHF. Drawing the rest from reference TRBV30 and TRBJ1-6, the complete variable domain is SQTIHQWPATLVQPVGSPLSLECTVEGTSNPNLYWYRQAAGRGLQLLFYSVGIGQISSEVPQNLSASRPQDRQFILSSKKLLLSDSGFYLCAWSVPGAVSPLHFGNGTRLTVT.

As DNA, the CDR3 is TGTGCCAGCGGCCAGGGGGCCCTCAATCAGCCCCAGCATTTT. Encoded protein: CASGQGALNQPQHF. The chain joins TRBV7-9 to TRBJ1-5, with 8 bases matching TRBD1. Germline loops: CDR1 SEHNR, CDR2 FQNEAQ (reference sequence). This CDR3 region has 14 residues. V lost 8 bases and J lost 3; bases outside the gene matches: 6.

This rearrangement joins TRBV4-2 to TRBJ1-2, with D perhaps matching TRBD1 (5 bases). The germline gives CDR1 LGHNA, CDR2 YNFKEQ. V was cut by 5 bases and J by 5 bases, with 18 bases left in between. The CDR3 is 15 residues long. The CDR3 loop is CASSSGTEFLYGYTF. The CDR3 nucleotides read TGTGCCAGCAGCTCCGGGACTGAATTCCTTTATGGCTACACCTTC.